The entry that follows covers one TCR beta chain sequence. Its specificity is not known. From germline, CDR1 is PRHDT and CDR2 FYEKMQ (reference sequence). Trimming cost V 0 bases and J 8 bases; bases outside gene matches: 5. This CDR3 comprises 16 residues. This sample is drawn from a study of cytomegalovirus exposure and HLA in healthy donors. About the research overall: The roughly 120 validation repertoires used the same platform as the approximately 700 first-cohort repertoires (as reported by a later analysis).

The data were produced by immunoSEQ multiplex PCR, yet TCRdb's version contains in-frame clones alone and is incomplete. Altogether some 100,000 clones are present, roughly 88% being singletons, with the ten largest covering over 4%. Findings and limits, study-wide: Listed as cytomegalovirus-associated were 150 or so TCR beta chains.

The chain joins TRBV13 to TRBJ1-6; 9 nucleotides align to TRBD1. The receptor was derived from a man between 18 and 29 years old in good health and CMV-seronegative. Material for sequencing was PBMCs. CDR3 in amino acids: CASSLGSGQGDSPLHF. CDR3 nucleotide sequence: TGTGCCAGCAGCTTAGGGTCGGGACAGGGAGATTCACCCCTCCACTTT. The variable domain in full, completed from reference TRBV13 and TRBJ1-6, reads AAGVIQSPRHLIKEKRETATLKCYPIPRHDTVYWYQQGPGQDPQFLISFYEKMQSDKGSIPDRFSAQQFSDYHSELNMSSLELGDSALYFCASSLGSGQGDSPLHFGNGTRLTVT.